The 10 T cell receptor beta chains listed next were all sequenced from one sample in a study of cytomegalovirus exposure and HLA in healthy donors. The PCR ran on 60 Vbeta and 13 Jbeta primers. Measured with immunoSEQ multiplex PCR; TCRdb has only the in-frame clones, and not every one. The table lists more than 130,000 clones, around 78% of them singletons. Sequenced sample: PBMCs. These receptors all come from a male donor in good health and CMV-seronegative.

In this sample, this clone turned up a few times. The rearrangement joins TRBV6-5 to TRBJ1-2; 7 bases align to TRBD1. Germline CDR1 is MNHEY and CDR2 is SVGAGI. The CDR3 covers 15 residues. With V trimmed by 6 bases and J by 4 bases, 11 bases remained unmatched. As DNA, the CDR3 is TGTGCCAGCAGATCCCCGGGACAGAAAGCCTATGGCTACACCTTC. Protein sequence: CASRSPGQKAYGYTF.

The chain carries TRBV11-3 and TRBJ2-1; D not certain. The germline V and J ends were trimmed by 2 bases and 0 bases, with 8 bases remaining between them. CDR1 is SGHNT, CDR2 YENEEA, per germline. This CDR3 region has 15 residues. CDR3 amino acids: CASSLRSGSYNEQFF. The CDR3 region has the DNA TGTGCCAGCAGCTTACGATCAGGCTCCTACAATGAGCAGTTCTTC.

The chain is built from TRBV7-6 and TRBJ2-7; TRBD2 agrees at 12 bases. J lost 2 bases, V lost 4 bases, and 3 bases had no gene match. This CDR3 has 15 amino acids. The V gene's germline CDR1 is SGHVS and CDR2 FNYEAQ. CDR3 sequence: CASSSGLAGAYEQYF. The DNA for the CDR3 is TGTGCCAGCAGCTCGGGACTAGCGGGTGCCTACGAGCAGTACTTC.

The CDR3 region is CASREGTLEAFF. The CDR3 region has the DNA TGTGCCAGCCGAGAAGGGACACTTGAAGCTTTCTTT. The V and J genes are TRBV6-6 and TRBJ1-1; a weak D match, TRBD1 (6 bases). This CDR3 contains 12 residues. Trimming pared 8 bases from V and 7 bases from J, leaving 14 bases between. CDR1 MNHNY and CDR2 SVGAGI come from the germline V gene (reference sequence).

J is TRBJ2-2 and V is TRBV6-5, with TRBD1 matching over 10 bases. Trimming took 6 bases from V and 5 from J; bases not matched to a gene: 3. The CDR3 totals 14 residues. CDR1 is MNHEY, CDR2 SVGAGI, per germline. CDR3 region: CASRGTGVTGELFF. The CDR3 bases are TGTGCCAGCAGGGGGACAGGGGTTACCGGGGAGCTGTTTTTT.

This rearrangement joins TRBV30 to TRBJ1-6; TRBD1 aligns across 7 bases. CDR3 length: 14 residues. CDR1 and CDR2 from the germline V gene are GTSNPN and SVGIG (reference sequence). With 2 bases clipped from V and 7 bases from J, the junction kept 5 bases outside the gene matches. CDR3: CAWSPGQKNSPLHF. The CDR3 DNA sequence: TGTGCCTGGAGTCCGGGACAGAAAAATTCACCCCTCCACTTT.

The J gene is TRBJ2-3, the V gene TRBV4-2; the match to TRBD1 covers 7 bases. With V trimmed by 3 bases and J by 1 base, 7 bases remained unmatched. CDR3 length: 16 amino acids. In germline, CDR1 is LGHNA, CDR2 YNFKEQ. CDR3 DNA: TGTGCCAGCAGCCAGGGACAGAACTCCCGCACAGATACGCAGTATTTT. Protein product: CASSQGQNSRTDTQYF.

This clone was seen just once. In DNA, the CDR3 is TGTGCCAGTAGTGCCCAGCAGGGAAAACTGTTTTTT. It yields the protein CASSAQQGKLFF. This rearrangement joins TRBV19 to TRBJ1-4; D is perhaps TRBD1 (5 bases). Germline values: CDR1 LNHDA, CDR2 SQIVND (reference sequence). The V end was cut by 5 bases, the J end by 10 bases, with 11 bases between. This CDR3 is 12 amino acids long.

On this clone itself: The junction shows a germline mismatch at one end, possibly a read error. This rearrangement joins TRBV10-3 to TRBJ1-2, with 9 positions matching TRBD1. The CDR3 runs 12 residues. CDR1 ENHRY and CDR2 SYGVKD come from the germline V gene. CDR3 nucleotides: TGTGCCATCAGTGAGTCAGGGGGACAGGGCAACTTC. Its protein product is CAISESGGQGNF.

The chain has TRBV7-9 and TRBJ1-5, with TRBD1 identical over 7 bases. The CDR3 is 16 amino acids. In germline, CDR1 is SEHNR, CDR2 FQNEAQ (reference sequence). V shed 5 bases and J 0 bases; nucleotides not matched to a gene: 7. CDR3 sequence reads: CASSGPGQHSNQPQHF. CDR3 sequence (DNA): TGTGCCAGCAGCGGACCGGGACAGCATAGCAATCAGCCCCAGCATTTT.